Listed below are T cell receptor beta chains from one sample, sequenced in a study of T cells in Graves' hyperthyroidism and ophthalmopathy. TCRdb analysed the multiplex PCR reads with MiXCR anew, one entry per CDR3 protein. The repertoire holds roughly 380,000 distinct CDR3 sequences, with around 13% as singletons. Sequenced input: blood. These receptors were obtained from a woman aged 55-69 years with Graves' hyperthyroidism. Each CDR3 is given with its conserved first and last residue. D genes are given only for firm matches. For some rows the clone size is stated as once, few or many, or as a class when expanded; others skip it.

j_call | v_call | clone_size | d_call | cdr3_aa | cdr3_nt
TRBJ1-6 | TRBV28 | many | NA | CATGGAGLNSPLHF | TGTGCCACCGGGGGCGCGGGGTTAAATTCACCCCTCCACTTT
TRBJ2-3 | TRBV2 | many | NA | CASSSQAGLTDTQYF | TGTGCCAGCAGTTCTCAAGCGGGCCTCACAGATACGCAGTATTTT
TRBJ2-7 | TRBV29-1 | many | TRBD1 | CSVTTQGAVYEQYF | TGCAGCGTTACCACACAGGGGGCGGTCTACGAGCAGTACTTC
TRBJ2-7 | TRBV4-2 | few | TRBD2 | CASSQVGLAGSSYEQYF | TGTGCCAGCAGCCAAGTGGGACTAGCGGGGAGCTCCTACGAGCAGTACTTC
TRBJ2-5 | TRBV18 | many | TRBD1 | CASSPGQGETQYF | TGTGCCAGCTCACCTGGACAGGGCGAGACCCAGTACTTC
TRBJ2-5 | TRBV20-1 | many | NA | CSAKFRGAARETQYF | TGCAGTGCTAAGTTTCGGGGAGCGGCCAGAGAGACCCAGTACTTC
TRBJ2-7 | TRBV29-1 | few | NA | CSVEKAYEQYF | TGCAGCGTTGAGAAGGCCTACGAGCAGTACTTC
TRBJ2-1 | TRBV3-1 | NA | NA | CASSQRDISYNEQFF | TGTGCCAGCAGCCAGCGGGACATCTCCTACAATGAGCAGTTCTTC
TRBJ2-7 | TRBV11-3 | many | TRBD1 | CASSGRTGAYEQYF | TGTGCCAGCAGCGGTAGGACAGGGGCCTACGAGCAGTACTTC
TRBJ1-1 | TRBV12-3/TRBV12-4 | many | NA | CASSLAYRATEAFF | TGTGCCAGCAGTTTAGCCTACAGGGCCACAGAAGCTTTCTTT
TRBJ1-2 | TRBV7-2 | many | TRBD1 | CASSFAQGASGYTF | TGTGCCAGCAGCTTCGCCCAGGGGGCCTCTGGCTACACCTTC